The following is a TCR beta chain sequence with its context. Germline values: CDR1 SGDLS, CDR2 YYNGEE. V lost 3 bases to trimming and J lost 2 bases, with 13 bases between them. CDR3 length: 15 amino acids. TCRdb keeps only in-frame clones here, not all; method: immunoSEQ multiplex PCR. The table lists about 170,000 clones, 91% of them singletons. This entry is derived from a study of control samples from healthy donors and cancer patients. This rearrangement joins TRBV9 to TRBJ2-3; D possibly corresponds to TRBD1 (6 bases). Sequencing was done on a sample of blood. The receptor was derived from a woman aged 25 to 39 in good health. As DNA, the CDR3 is TGTGCCAGCAGCGGATACAGGGCCTCCACAGATACGCAGTATTTT. Residues: CASSGYRASTDTQYF.